The subject of this entry is one T cell receptor (beta chain). This clone showed up just a few times. What this receptor recognizes is not known. Base qualities are not at hand, and no much larger clone is one base apart. This sample was taken from a study of blood T cell repertoires in COVID-19 (dated by TCRdb to about 2020). As for the study more broadly: Samples covering the acute and convalescent phases of COVID-19 were provided by collaborators in the United States, Italy and Spain. The prospective study material was composed of cDNA or gDNA derived from T cells, B-cell-depleted T cells, or PBMCs. The dataset comprised deeply sampled blood TCRbeta repertoires from subjects exposed to, actively infected with, or recovered from COVID-19. The repertoires were made available in a free public database intended to serve as a resource for research on the immune response to SARS-CoV-2. Samples were obtained from the ongoing ImmuneRACE study (first 160 participants) and from over a thousand subjects provided by 6 global collaborators. Sample metadata almost always included a de-identified subject ID, COVID-19 status, age in years and sex. Where available, HLA class I and class II types were taken from metadata supplied by the sample provider and were not determined by assay-based typing. Study-wide findings and limitations: Clinical and demographic metadata were provided uncurated, with the amount varying by source and participant.

TCRbeta CDR3 regions were amplified from genomic DNA by means of the immunoSEQ Assay, a bias-controlled multiplex PCR. The paper's processing steps were these. Within the assay, amplification of reference gene primers was used to estimate how many nucleated cells each sample contained. To quantify the absolute abundance of each unique TCRbeta CDR3 rearrangement, sequence reads were collapsed and filtered. For each sample, productive Simpson clonality was calculated by taking the square root of Simpson's diversity index across productive rearrangements. Not all clones reach the TCRdb copy of this immuneACCESS table, which keeps in-frame sequences only. Checked studies attribute under half of the gap to unresolved V genes and leave the rest unexplained. V, J and clone size were drawn from that table, and D and trimming were deduced from the DNA. Across this sample there are around 100,000 clones, with roughly 87% seen only once. Jointly, the top ten make up 6.2% of the sample.

Whole blood was collected in K2EDTA tubes by collaborating institutions according to the institutions' own protocols. For TCRbeta analysis, collaborators shipped samples in one of three forms: frozen whole blood, isolated PBMCs, or DNA extracted from either of those sample types. The CDR3 sequence holds 15 residues, the cysteine and phenylalanine included. Left in the record is the CDR3 DNA by itself, 45 bases read in frame from the first base. Reading the germline V gene gives CDR1 SQVTM and CDR2 ANQGSEA. Trimming removed 4 bases from V and 0 bases from J; the gene matches leave 4 bases unexplained.

The material sequenced was peripheral blood. The sequence links TRBV29-1 to TRBJ1-1, with 11 junctional bases fitting TRBD1. The receptor was isolated from a human donor in a cohort sampled during active COVID-19. The CDR3 corresponds to CSVVGTGGMNTEAFF. The DNA sequence is TGCAGCGTTGTGGGGACAGGGGGAATGAACACTGAAGCTTTCTTT.